Listed below are T cell receptor beta chains from one sample, sequenced in a study of CXCR3-negative and CXCR3-positive naive CD8 T cells. TCRdb reprocessed the 5' RACE reads; each CDR3 protein has one entry and no DNA is given. Reported are some 130,000 distinct CDR3 sequences; the ten largest clones contain roughly 0.6%. Sequenced sample: naive CXCR3+ CD8+ T cells from blood. The origin of the receptors is a human donor in good health. Some clones in this sample may be carry-over from other donors' samples. Each CDR3 is given with its conserved first and last residue.

v_gene	j_gene	CDR3aa
TRBV25-1	TRBJ1-2	CASLGQGHGYTF
TRBV27	TRBJ1-6	CASSLWGGADSPLHF
TRBV5-5	TRBJ2-1	CASSLDRDNEQFF
TRBV5-1	TRBJ2-2	CASSLDLTGANTGELFF
TRBV20-1	TRBJ1-1	CSARGADVAKNTEAFF
TRBV7-9	TRBJ2-1	CASSSDGGVSYNEQFF
TRBV29-1	TRBJ2-1	CSPLAGPVNEQFF
TRBV20-1	TRBJ1-1	CSAAPGLNTEAFF
TRBV6-2/TRBV6-3	TRBJ1-2	CASSYDGLLRGYTF
TRBV28	TRBJ1-1	CASSPQDGLNTEAFF
TRBV4-3	TRBJ1-1	CASSQFPLDGNTEAFF
TRBV27	TRBJ1-1	CASSLLDTNTEAFF
TRBV29-1	TRBJ1-1	CSVEAPGGGTEAFF
TRBV9	TRBJ1-3	CASSASGDTIYF
TRBV9	TRBJ2-1	CASSVWVGNEQFF
TRBV29-1	TRBJ1-2	CSVEDRDFDYGYTF
TRBV15	TRBJ2-1	CATSRELSRPLADEQFF
TRBV28	TRBJ2-1	CASSFTTGTSAFNEQFF
TRBV7-9	TRBJ2-3	CASSLTAGTGGTDTQYF
TRBV12-3/TRBV12-4	TRBJ2-7	CASSLSLDEQYF
TRBV11-2	TRBJ1-2	CASSLAAGYGYTF
TRBV29-1	TRBJ2-1	CSALVYNEQFF
TRBV7-8	TRBJ1-2	CASSSKGGWDRGYYGYTF
TRBV29-1	TRBJ2-3	CSALDRVADTQYF
TRBV6-1	TRBJ1-1	CASSEVRGFPEAFF
TRBV27	TRBJ1-2	CASSLRATYGYTF
TRBV7-8	TRBJ2-2	CASSLAPGDTGELFF
TRBV7-3	TRBJ1-1	CASSPGGGGNTEAFF
TRBV27	TRBJ2-7	CASSLSWEYEQYF
TRBV28	TRBJ2-7	CASSLGRGHEQYF
TRBV28	TRBJ2-1	CASSLPPLAGDGDEQFF
TRBV20-1	TRBJ2-2	CSAREGPNTGELFF
TRBV7-9	TRBJ2-1	CASSTLRVPSYNEQFF
TRBV7-9	TRBJ2-1	CASSWGLTLYEQFF
TRBV29-1	TRBJ2-5	CSVVGQGETQYF
TRBV6-1	TRBJ1-5	CASSETRMLDQPQHF
TRBV14	TRBJ1-2	CASSQDPGHGDGYTF
TRBV20-1	TRBJ2-7	CSARDGDSYEQYF
TRBV5-6	TRBJ2-1	CASSFVAGGYNEQFF
TRBV14	TRBJ2-7	CASSHGVGTGEQYF
TRBV20-1	TRBJ1-5	CSARVGASNQPQHF
TRBV29-1	TRBJ2-7	CSAEGSGRSYEQYF
TRBV28	TRBJ2-1	CASSLFLGGRLSYNEQFF
TRBV7-8	TRBJ2-3	CASSLPREAQYF
TRBV6-2/TRBV6-3	TRBJ2-7	CASSGTNLGVDEQYF
TRBV7-9	TRBJ2-2	CASSFQLLGELFF
TRBV7-9	TRBJ2-7	CASSLELGTASYEQYF
TRBV6-1	TRBJ2-7	CASSGVQGEQYF
TRBV12-3/TRBV12-4	TRBJ2-7	CASSLTSGRADGEYEQYF
TRBV4-1	TRBJ1-2	CASSQDMNAVRGYTF
TRBV20-1	TRBJ1-5	CSATEEPAYSNQPQHF
TRBV12-3/TRBV12-4	TRBJ2-7	CASQGLNSYEQYF
TRBV5-1	TRBJ2-3	CASMDPNADTQYF
TRBV7-3	TRBJ2-2	CASSLAGTGELFF
TRBV18	TRBJ2-1	CASSPPRTRKNEQFF
TRBV12-3/TRBV12-4	TRBJ2-1	CANALAGAYNEQFF